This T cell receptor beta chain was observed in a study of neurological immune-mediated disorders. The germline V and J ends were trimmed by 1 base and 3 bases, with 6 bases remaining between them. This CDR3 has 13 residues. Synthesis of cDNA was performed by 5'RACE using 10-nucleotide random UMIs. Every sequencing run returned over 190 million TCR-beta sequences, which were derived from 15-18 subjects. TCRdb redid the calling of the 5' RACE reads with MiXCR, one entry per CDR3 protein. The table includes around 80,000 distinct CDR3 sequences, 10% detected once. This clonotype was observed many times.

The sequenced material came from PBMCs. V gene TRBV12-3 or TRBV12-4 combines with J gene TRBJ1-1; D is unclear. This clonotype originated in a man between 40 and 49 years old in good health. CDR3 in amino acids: CASSLGEHTEAFF. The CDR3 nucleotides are TGTGCCAGCAGTTTAGGGGAACACACTGAAGCTTTCTTT.